Each of the 23 T cell receptor beta chains below was sequenced from the same sample in a study of blood T cells in healthy people across ages. The second PCR ran about 6 to 12 cycles with a sample-barcoded 5' primer and J-beta primers. MiXCR, applied by TCRdb to the 5' RACE reads, yields one record per CDR3 protein. Here the sample spans fewer than 2,000,000 distinct CDR3 sequences, 39% being singletons. The sample comprised blood. These receptors all stem from a human donor in good health.

In regard to this clonotype: At one boundary the junction diverges from the germline segment, which might be a read error. The chain carries TRBV10-3 and TRBJ2-2, with D possibly being TRBD2 (5 bases). The CDR3 length is 15 residues. Germline values: CDR1 ENHRY, CDR2 SYGVKD. This CDR3 reads CAIMSTTANTGERFF. The CDR3 DNA reads TGTGCCATCATGTCGACTACCGCGAACACCGGGGAGCGGTTTTTT.

The chain uses TRBV7-8 and TRBJ2-3; possibly TRBD2 for D (6 bases). The CDR3 contains 16 residues. Germline lookup yields CDR1 SGHVS and CDR2 FQNEAQ. V dropped 6 bases and J dropped 3 bases, with 19 bases sitting between them. CDR3 amino acids: CASSLGRIGTTDTQYF. CDR3 coding DNA: TGTGCCAGCAGTTTGGGGCGGATAGGGACTACAGATACGCAGTATTTT.

In this sample, this clonotype turned up a few times. The chain is built from TRBV5-1 and TRBJ1-6; 7 bases line up with TRBD1. Per the germline V gene, CDR1 is SGHRS and CDR2 is YFSETQ. This CDR3 spans 16 amino acids. Trimming cost V 5 bases and J 7 bases; bases outside gene matches: 12. The DNA of the CDR3 is TGCGCCAGCAGTCTCCTTGACAGGGTGGGAAATTCACCCCTCCACTTT. Its protein product is CASSLLDRVGNSPLHF.

The chain links TRBV5-1 to TRBJ1-1; 7 nucleotides match TRBD1. The germline CDR1 and CDR2 sequences are SGHRS and YFSETQ. With 4 bases clipped from V and 7 bases from J, the junction kept 4 bases outside the gene matches. The CDR3 extends over 12 amino acids. CDR3 amino acids: CASSGQGVEAFF. The CDR3 DNA follows: TGCGCCAGCAGCGGTCAGGGGGTTGAAGCTTTCTTT. Combining the CDR3 with reference TRBV5-1 and TRBJ1-1 gives the whole variable domain KAGVTQTPRYLIKTRGQQVTLSCSPISGHRSVSWYQQTPGQGLQFLFEYFSETQRNKGNFPGRFSGRQFSNSRSEMNVSTLELGDSALYLCASSGQGVEAFFGQGTRLTVV.

With regard to this clonotype: A read error may produce the germline difference seen at one junction end. This chain connects TRBV6-5 to TRBJ1-4; D unclear. Germline-derived CDR1 and CDR2 are MNHEY and SVGAGI. The CDR3 has 15 amino acids. For the CDR3, the DNA is TGTGCCAGCAGTTACTCCCGAGATACTAATGAAAAACGGTTTTTT. Its protein is CASSYSRDTNEKRFF.

This clonotype was found a few times. The chain links TRBV20-1 to TRBJ1-1; D might be TRBD1 (6 bases). The V gene lost 3 bases and the J gene lost 7 bases, with 24 bases spanning the gap. The CDR3 length is 16 residues. The germline V gene has CDR1 DFQATT and CDR2 SNEGSKA (reference sequence). CDR3 loop: CSASPTGGPRVGEAFF. The CDR3 bases are TGCAGTGCTAGCCCGACAGGTGGTCCTCGAGTAGGTGAAGCTTTCTTT.

In its sample, this clonotype was seen a few times. The gene calls are TRBV9 and TRBJ1-5; D gene uncertain. Germline CDR1 is SGDLS and CDR2 is YYNGEE. V was trimmed by 0 bases and J by 4 bases, leaving 8 bases between them. CDR3 length equals 14 residues. The DNA for the CDR3 is TGTGCCAGCAGCGTAGAGTCCGGAAATCAGCCCCAGCATTTT. It translates to CASSVESGNQPQHF.

In this sample, this clonotype turned up a few times. V is TRBV16 and J is TRBJ1-2; D not certain. The V and J ends lost 4 bases and 5 bases respectively, with 14 bases between them. The CDR3 is made up of 14 amino acids. Germline V gene data show CDR1 as KGHSY and CDR2 as FQNENV. CDR3 coding DNA: TGTGCCAGCAGCCGCCCGGTTCGAGCTTATGGCTACACCTTC. Translation: CASSRPVRAYGYTF.

This clonotype was seen more than once but under ten times. Sequence at one end of the junction differs from germline and may be a read error. The rearrangement links TRBV6-6 to TRBJ1-5; 7 bases agree with TRBD1. The V gene's germline CDR1 is MNHNY and CDR2 SVGAGI (reference sequence). The CDR3 runs to 13 residues. The CDR3 protein is CVSRYWDSQPQHF. The DNA of the CDR3 is TGTGTCAGCCGTTACTGGGACAGCCAGCCCCAGCATTTT.

The V call is TRBV5-1, the J call TRBJ2-1; 7 bases are shared with TRBD1. Germline values: CDR1 SGHRS, CDR2 YFSETQ. V lost 2 bases, J lost 0 bases, and 8 bases stayed unmatched. The CDR3 has 17 residues. The CDR3, as DNA: TGCGCCAGCAGCTTTAGGGGGCACCGATCCTCCTACAATGAGCAGTTCTTC. Translation gives CASSFRGHRSSYNEQFF.

The V and J genes are TRBV28 and TRBJ1-2; D not certain. The CDR3 covers 11 residues. The germline CDR1 and CDR2 sequences are MDHEN and SYDVKM. Trimming took 8 bases from V and 8 from J, leaving 12 bases between them. CDR3 region: CASQMVMGYTF. The CDR3 DNA reads TGTGCCAGCCAAATGGTCATGGGCTACACCTTC.

The genes are TRBV5-1 and TRBJ1-1; D unclear. Trimming left V 6 bases short and J 2 bases short, with 17 bases between. Germline loops: CDR1 SGHRS, CDR2 YFSETQ. The CDR3 is 15 residues long. CDR3 nucleotides: TGCGCCAGCACCCCGTTTTCGGCAGTTAACACTGAAGCTTTCTTT. Amino acids: CASTPFSAVNTEAFF. Using reference TRBV5-1 and TRBJ1-1 for the parts outside the CDR3, the full variable domain is KAGVTQTPRYLIKTRGQQVTLSCSPISGHRSVSWYQQTPGQGLQFLFEYFSETQRNKGNFPGRFSGRQFSNSRSEMNVSTLELGDSALYLCASTPFSAVNTEAFFGQGTRLTVV.

This clonotype showed up just a few times. The V gene is TRBV29-1, the J gene TRBJ2-7; D may be TRBD1 (7 bases). The germline CDR1 and CDR2 sequences are SQVTM and ANQGSEA. V lost 2 bases and J 4 bases, leaving 12 bases between the germline ends. The CDR3 has 13 amino acids. CDR3 coding DNA: TGCAGCGTTGAACGGCCAGGGGGGTACGAGCAGTACTTC. Amino acids: CSVERPGGYEQYF.

This clonotype was seen repeatedly, ten times or more. The V and J genes are TRBV7-9 and TRBJ2-5, with 7 bases identical to TRBD1. The germline CDR1 and CDR2 sequences are SEHNR and FQNEAQ (reference sequence). This CDR3 contains 15 residues. Losses at the gene ends were 5 bases for V and 0 bases for J; bases not matched to a gene: 6. Here the CDR3 reads CASSNDRDHQETQYF. CDR3 sequence (DNA): TGTGCCAGCAGCAACGACAGGGACCACCAAGAGACCCAGTACTTC.

The genes are TRBV5-1 and TRBJ2-1; 14 bases are a match to TRBD2. With 0 bases clipped from V and 4 bases from J, the junction kept 3 bases outside the gene matches. CDR1 and CDR2 (germline): SGHRS, YFSETQ. The CDR3 runs to 17 residues. Here the CDR3 reads CASSLGGTSGGYNEQFF. CDR3 sequence (DNA): TGCGCCAGCAGCTTGGGTGGGACTAGCGGGGGATACAATGAGCAGTTCTTC.

This sequence joins TRBV4-2 and TRBJ2-7; 7 bases map to TRBD2. Germline V gives CDR1 LGHNA, CDR2 YNFKEQ. The CDR3 is made up of 14 amino acids. Losses at the gene ends were 4 bases for V and 3 bases for J; bases not matched to a gene: 6. This CDR3 is CASSLEWGGYEQYF. DNA of the CDR3: TGTGCCAGCAGCCTGGAGTGGGGGGGCTACGAGCAGTACTTC.

This clonotype appeared a few times. CDR3 in amino acids: CASSLGSVRGASSYNEQFF. In nucleotides, the CDR3 is TGTGCCAGCAGCTTAGGGAGCGTACGGGGGGCTAGCTCCTACAATGAGCAGTTCTTC. The chain employs TRBV7-2 and TRBJ2-1, with D perhaps TRBD2 (7 bases). Germline V CDR1 and CDR2: SGHTA, FQGNSA. The V gene lost 1 base and the J gene lost 0 bases, with 19 bases spanning the gap. CDR3 size: 19 residues.

CDR3 sequence (DNA): TGTGCCAGCAGCTTTGTTCAGGGGGCGGCTTTCTTT. Translated, it gives CASSFVQGAAFF. This chain joins TRBV7-9 and TRBJ1-1; 8 bases line up with TRBD1. V was pared by 3 bases and J by 11 bases, with 5 bases of the junction left unmatched. Germline V gives CDR1 SEHNR, CDR2 FQNEAQ (reference sequence). The CDR3 has 12 residues. Based on the CDR3 plus reference TRBV7-9 and TRBJ1-1, the full variable domain is DTGVSQNPRHKITKRGQNVTFRCDPISEHNRLYWYRQTLGQGPEFLTYFQNEAQLEKSRLLSDRFSAERPKGSFSTLEIQRTEQGDSAMYLCASSFVQGAAFFGQGTRLTVV.

V and J are TRBV6-5 and TRBJ2-2; D is undetermined. V was trimmed by 1 base and J by 0 bases, leaving 6 bases between them. The CDR3 is 15 residues long. CDR1 and CDR2 from the germline V gene are MNHEY and SVGAGI. DNA for the CDR3: TGTGCCAGCAGTTACTGGGGATCGAACACCGGGGAGCTGTTTTTT. This encodes CASSYWGSNTGELFF.

The CDR3 region has the DNA TGTGCCAGCAGCTCCCGTACCGGGGGAACTAATGAAAAACTGTTTTTT. This sequence encodes CASSSRTGGTNEKLFF. The chain joins TRBV7-8 to TRBJ1-4; maybe TRBD1 (5 bases). Trimming shortened V by 4 bases and J by 1 base, and 13 bases separated the two germline ends. The CDR3 has 16 residues. Germline CDR1 is SGHVS and CDR2 is FQNEAQ.

V and J are TRBV27 and TRBJ2-7; no clear D gene. Trimming took 0 bases from V and 1 from J, leaving 7 bases between them. The CDR3 runs to 14 residues. CDR1 and CDR2 (germline): MNHEY, SMNVEV (reference sequence). The CDR3 protein is CASSLSSLSYEQYF. CDR3 nucleotides: TGTGCCAGCAGTTTATCGAGTCTATCCTACGAGCAGTACTTC.

This clonotype showed up many times. This sequence joins TRBV20-1 and TRBJ1-2; D remains unclear. CDR1 is DFQATT, CDR2 SNEGSKA, per germline (reference sequence). This CDR3 has 13 residues. Trimming took off 0 bases at V and 7 bases at J, with 12 bases between the two ends. CDR3 loop: CSARDGRAPGYTF. In nucleotides, the CDR3 is TGCAGTGCTAGAGATGGGAGGGCTCCTGGCTACACCTTC.

A single count supports this clonotype. The V and J genes are TRBV28 and TRBJ2-1; no reliable D call. V gave up 5 bases and J gave up 8 bases, with 16 bases separating them. The CDR3 covers 14 residues. Germline V gives CDR1 MDHEN, CDR2 SYDVKM. The CDR3 loop reads CASSPLDWADEQFF. The CDR3 DNA is TGTGCCAGCAGTCCACTCGACTGGGCGGATGAGCAGTTCTTC.